Below, 7 T cell receptor beta chains from the same sample are listed, as sequenced in a study of control samples from healthy donors and cancer patients. Libraries were prepared by immunoSEQ multiplex PCR; TCRdb keeps only in-frame clonotypes and omits some of them. The sample lists 90,000 to 150,000 clones, 88% occurring once. Sequencing was carried out using blood. Every receptor here comes from a man in his forties in good health.

The rearrangement joins TRBV4-2 to TRBJ1-6; 12 nucleotides align to TRBD1. This CDR3 spans 19 amino acids. Trimming at V came to 1 base and at J to 3 bases, leaving 7 bases not matched to a gene. CDR1 and CDR2 from the germline V gene are LGHNA and YNFKEQ. The CDR3 loop is CASSQGGTGGPFYNSPLHF. The CDR3 DNA reads as TGTGCCAGCAGCCAAGGGGGGACAGGGGGCCCCTTCTATAATTCACCCCTCCACTTT.

The chain is built from TRBV30 and TRBJ2-7; the D is unclear. Germline assignment: CDR1 GTSNPN and CDR2 SVGIG (reference sequence). V was shortened by 0 bases and J by 2 bases, with 5 bases between the two germline ends. The CDR3 totals 12 residues. CDR3 coding DNA: TGTGCCTGGAGTGTGGTAGCCTACGAGCAGTACTTC. Translating it yields CAWSVVAYEQYF.

The genes are TRBV2 and TRBJ1-6; D may be TRBD1 (5 bases). The CDR3 runs 14 residues. In germline, CDR1 is SNHLY, CDR2 FYNNEI. V lost 4 bases and J 6 bases, leaving 10 bases between the germline ends. This CDR3 is CASSVEQVNSPLHF. CDR3 DNA: TGTGCCAGCAGTGTTGAACAGGTTAATTCACCCCTCCACTTT.

The genes are TRBV25-1 and TRBJ1-2; the D gene is possibly TRBD1 (5 bases). The germline gives CDR1 MGHDK, CDR2 SYGVNS. Trimming removed 7 bases at V and 4 bases at J, with 10 bases between. The CDR3 spans 12 residues. The CDR3 loop is CASMTATYGYTF. CDR3 nucleotides: TGTGCCAGCATGACAGCCACCTATGGCTACACCTTC.

The chain links TRBV5-6 to TRBJ1-5, with D possibly matching TRBD1 (5 bases). Germline loops: CDR1 SGHDT, CDR2 YYEEEE. Trimming stripped 1 base from V and 9 bases from J, with 11 bases between. This CDR3 is built from 13 residues. CDR3 DNA sequence: TGTGCCAGCAGCTTGCGGGGGGTCGGGCCCCAGCATTTT. Residues: CASSLRGVGPQHF.

The V and J genes are TRBV27 and TRBJ1-2; 7 bases agree with TRBD1. Losses at the gene ends were 5 bases for V and 8 bases for J; bases not matched to a gene: 11. The germline CDR1 and CDR2 sequences are MNHEY and SMNVEV (reference sequence). The CDR3 length is 14 residues. The CDR3 DNA reads TGTGCCAGCAGTGTCTCCGGGACAGCAATAGGCTACACCTTC. This codes for CASSVSGTAIGYTF.

This clone was picked up a small number of times. This chain uses TRBV7-2 with TRBJ1-2; no definite D call. Germline CDR1 and CDR2: SGHTA and FQGNSA. Trimming left V 1 base short and J 8 bases short, with 11 bases between. The CDR3 is 13 residues long. The CDR3 loop reads CASSLVLPDGYTF. CDR3 sequence (DNA): TGTGCCAGCAGCTTAGTCTTACCAGACGGCTACACCTTC.